This TCR beta chain was recorded in a study of response to subunit inactivated influenza vaccine. General study findings and limits: New T cells are recruited in small numbers by each seasonal influenza vaccination, according to the authors' suggestion.

This clonotype was found a few times. Its matching antigen is unknown. TCRdb fed the RT-PCR reads into MiXCR, producing one record per CDR3 protein. The table lists under 550,000 distinct CDR3 sequences, 7.6% of them singletons. Germline V gene lookup returns CDR1 SGHTA and CDR2 FQGNSA. V was clipped by 1 base and J by 5 bases, with 6 bases between them. The CDR3 is 13 residues long. The TCR was taken from a man aged 50-75 years who received an inactivated influenza vaccine. The chain carries TRBV7-2 and TRBJ2-1, with no clear D. Sequences were derived from PBMCs from blood, sampled less than 30 months after vaccination. DNA of the CDR3: TGTGCCAGCAGCTTAGTTTTAAACAATGAGCAGTTCTTC. It translates to CASSLVLNNEQFF.